This T cell receptor beta chain was captured in a study of regulatory T cells in long-lasting Graves disease. The CDR3 consists of 13 residues. V was clipped by 6 bases and J by 3 bases, with 11 bases between them. CDR1 and CDR2 from the germline V gene are LNHDA and SQIVND (reference sequence). Time point here: persistent/refractory GD, antithyroid drugs over 5 years with positive TRAb. Making the TCR library involved RNA that had been extracted from PBMCs. This clonotype occurred a few times. Library construction for TCR beta used iRepertoire HTBI primers and Arm-PCR of CDR3 regions. In TCRdb, the multiplex PCR reads were re-called with MiXCR into one record per CDR3 protein. In the table there are roughly 430,000 distinct CDR3 sequences, around 23% of which are singletons.

Sequenced here: peripheral blood mononuclear cells (PBMCs), sampled when the disease was refractory, from a patient treated with antithyroid drugs. This receptor was obtained from a female donor with Graves disease. This chain joins TRBV19 and TRBJ1-1; possibly TRBD1 for D (6 bases). The CDR3 protein is CASRFQGYTEAFF. The CDR3 DNA follows: TGTGCCAGTAGGTTTCAGGGGTACACTGAAGCTTTCTTT.